Below are 30 T cell receptor beta chains sequenced from a single sample in a study of control samples from healthy donors and cancer patients. The data were produced by immunoSEQ multiplex PCR, yet TCRdb's version contains in-frame clones alone and is incomplete. The sample yields roughly 100,000 clones, 83% seen once. Source material: blood. The receptors here all came from a woman aged 50 to 60 in good health.

The chain couples TRBV7-9 to TRBJ1-2; no definite D call. With 2 bases removed from V and 2 bases from J, the gap between germline ends came to 6 bases. This CDR3 is 13 amino acids long. Germline assignment: CDR1 SEHNR and CDR2 FQNEAQ (reference sequence). In DNA form, the CDR3 reads TGTGCCAGCAGCTTAACCGAAAACTATGGCTACACCTTC. Residues: CASSLTENYGYTF. Full variable domain (rest looked up from reference TRBV7-9 and TRBJ1-2): DTGVSQNPRHKITKRGQNVTFRCDPISEHNRLYWYRQTLGQGPEFLTYFQNEAQLEKSRLLSDRFSAERPKGSFSTLEIQRTEQGDSAMYLCASSLTENYGYTFGSGTRLTVV.

This rearrangement joins TRBV7-9 to TRBJ1-1; D remains ambiguous. V dropped 1 base and J dropped 4 bases, with 10 bases sitting between them. CDR3 size: 14 residues. CDR1 and CDR2 from the germline V gene are SEHNR and FQNEAQ (reference sequence). CDR3 loop: CASSLVVGSTEAFF. CDR3 coding DNA: TGTGCCAGCAGCTTAGTAGTAGGAAGCACTGAAGCTTTCTTT.

The V call is TRBV4-2, the J call TRBJ1-5, with D uncertain. Trimming pared 0 bases from V and 7 bases from J, leaving 10 bases between. Per germline, CDR1 LGHNA and CDR2 YNFKEQ. The CDR3 runs 14 residues. CDR3: CASSQDGTAQPQHF. The DNA for the CDR3 is TGTGCCAGCAGCCAAGATGGAACGGCCCAGCCCCAGCATTTT.

V and J are TRBV18 and TRBJ2-3; possibly TRBD2 for D (6 bases). V lost 3 bases and J 0 bases, leaving 13 bases between the germline ends. The CDR3 is 16 residues long. In germline, CDR1 is KGHSH, CDR2 LQKENI. The CDR3 spells CASSPLSGPSTDTQYF. CDR3 nucleotide sequence: TGTGCCAGCTCACCTCTTAGCGGTCCTAGCACAGATACGCAGTATTTT.

For this clone: One junction end disagrees with the germline gene, perhaps due to a read error. This chain uses TRBV7-2 with TRBJ1-1, with 10 bases identical to TRBD1. Germline V gene lookup returns CDR1 SGHTA and CDR2 FQGNSA. CDR3 length: 15 residues. CDR3 coding DNA: TGTGCCAGCAGCGACCGACAGGGGGCGAACCCTGAAGCTTTCTTT. It specifies CASSDRQGANPEAFF.

As to this clone: The junction departs from germline at one end; a sequencing error may be responsible. The rearrangement links TRBV7-7 to TRBJ2-7, with TRBD1 matching 10 bases. Germline CDR1 reads SSHAT; CDR2 reads FNYEAQ (reference sequence). CDR3 length equals 15 residues. This CDR3 reads CASSLGSGTGDEQYF. In nucleotides, the CDR3 is TGTGCTAGCAGCTTGGGCTCCGGGACAGGGGACGAGCAGTACTTC.

The chain combines TRBV9 with TRBJ1-1; a possible D gene is TRBD1 (5 bases). The V end lost 3 bases, the J end lost 0 bases, and 9 bases lay between the germline ends. The CDR3 contains 14 residues. CDR1 and CDR2 from the germline V gene are SGDLS and YYNGEE. The CDR3 loop is CASSGDRLNTEAFF. The CDR3 DNA reads as TGTGCCAGCAGCGGAGACAGATTGAACACTGAAGCTTTCTTT.

The chain links TRBV4-3 to TRBJ1-2, with TRBD1 matching over 7 bases. This CDR3 is built from 16 residues. Unmatched junction bases numbered 7, after V lost 0 bases and J lost 3 bases. Germline assignment: CDR1 LGHNA and CDR2 YSLEER. DNA of the CDR3: TGCGCCAGCAGCCAAGATATCAGGGGGGTAGACTATGGCTACACCTTC. Residues: CASSQDIRGVDYGYTF.

This clone was seen more than once but under ten times. This chain links TRBV29-1 with TRBJ2-5; 9 bases are shared with TRBD2. CDR1 SQVTM and CDR2 ANQGSEA come from the germline V gene. Trimming removed 5 bases from V and 1 base from J; junction bases left unmatched: 8. This CDR3 region has 15 residues. The CDR3: CSVNSRLAAQETQYF. CDR3 coding DNA: TGCAGCGTTAACAGTCGACTAGCGGCCCAAGAGACCCAGTACTTC. Full variable domain (missing parts from reference TRBV29-1 and TRBJ2-5): SAVISQKPSRDICQRGTSLTIQCQVDSQVTMMFWYRQQPGQSLTLIATANQGSEATYESGFVIDKFPISRPNLTFSTLTVSNMSPEDSSIYLCSVNSRLAAQETQYFGPGTRLLVL.

The chain links TRBV3-1 (or the pseudogene TRBV3-2) to TRBJ1-1; no clear D gene. The CDR3 runs 13 residues. V shed 3 bases and J shed 0 bases, with 5 bases lying between them. CDR1 LGHDT and CDR2 YNNKEL come from the germline V gene (reference sequence). The CDR3 protein is CASSQMMNTEAFF. The CDR3 DNA follows: TGTGCCAGCAGCCAGATGATGAACACTGAAGCTTTCTTT.

The rearrangement joins TRBV7-2 to TRBJ2-7; 7 bases align to TRBD1. CDR1 and CDR2 (germline): SGHTA, FQGNSA. This CDR3 spans 14 amino acids. Trimming at V came to 5 bases and at J to 3 bases, leaving 7 bases not matched to a gene. Here the CDR3 DNA reads TGTGCCAGCAGCAGACAGGGCTCTGGCTACGAGCAGTACTTC. It is translated as CASSRQGSGYEQYF.

This clone appeared once. V is TRBV6-2 or TRBV6-3 and J is TRBJ2-7; TRBD2 matches at 8 bases. This CDR3 region has 14 residues. V lost 4 bases to trimming and J lost 2 bases; unmatched junction nucleotides: 4. Germline lookup yields CDR1 MNHEY and CDR2 SVGEGT. In nucleotides, the CDR3 is TGTGCCAGCAGTTCCAACGGGAGGGCCTACGAGCAGTACTTC. Its protein is CASSSNGRAYEQYF.

The chain uses TRBV19 and TRBJ1-5, with D unclear. This CDR3 has 16 residues. V gave up 2 bases and J gave up 0 bases, with 11 bases separating them. CDR1 is LNHDA, CDR2 SQIVND, per germline (reference sequence). In nucleotides, the CDR3 is TGTGCCAGTAGTATACGAGGTGACCGTAGCAATCAGCCCCAGCATTTT. This gives the protein CASSIRGDRSNQPQHF.

V usage is TRBV13 and J usage is TRBJ2-7, with D tentatively TRBD1 or TRBD2 (5 bases each). Germline CDR1 reads PRHDT; CDR2 reads FYEKMQ (reference sequence). V shed 5 bases and J shed 2 bases, with 13 bases lying between them. The CDR3 is made up of 14 amino acids. The CDR3 reads CASSMTGTAYEQYF. As DNA, the CDR3 is TGTGCCAGCAGCATGACCGGGACCGCCTACGAGCAGTACTTC. The full variable domain, with the rest looked up from reference TRBV13 and TRBJ2-7, is AAGVIQSPRHLIKEKRETATLKCYPIPRHDTVYWYQQGPGQDPQFLISFYEKMQSDKGSIPDRFSAQQFSDYHSELNMSSLELGDSALYFCASSMTGTAYEQYFGPGTRLTVT.

The chain carries TRBV5-1 and TRBJ2-7; tentatively, D is TRBD1 (5 bases). V was clipped by 5 bases and J by 5 bases, with 17 bases between them. This CDR3 is 14 amino acids long. Germline lookup yields CDR1 SGHRS and CDR2 YFSETQ. CDR3 in DNA: TGCGCCAGCAGGCTCACGGCAGGGTCGCACGAGCAGTACTTC. Protein: CASRLTAGSHEQYF.

CDR3 DNA: TGCGCCAGCAGCTTGGGAATAGGGAACGAGCAGTACTTC. Its protein is CASSLGIGNEQYF. The chain combines TRBV5-1 with TRBJ2-7, with D hard to call. Trimming removed 0 bases from V and 5 bases from J, with 9 bases in between. The germline gives CDR1 SGHRS, CDR2 YFSETQ. The CDR3 sequence is 13 residues long.

This clone was counted a single time. The chain has TRBV3-1 (or the pseudogene TRBV3-2) and TRBJ2-5; 10 nucleotides match TRBD1. Germline CDR1 reads LGHDT; CDR2 reads YNNKEL (reference sequence). V shed 10 bases and J 0 bases; nucleotides not matched to a gene: 8. This CDR3 comprises 15 residues. In nucleotides, the CDR3 is TGTGCCACCCTGCGGGACAGGGGACACCAAGAGACCCAGTACTTC. Residues: CATLRDRGHQETQYF.

The V and J genes are TRBV21-1 and TRBJ2-2. TRBV21-1 corresponds to a pseudogene. The CDR3 is 20 residues long. This CDR3 is CASSKGGQGGTSDGTGELFF. The CDR3 DNA sequence: TGTGCCAGCAGCAAGGGGGGCCAGGGGGGAACTAGCGACGGCACCGGGGAGCTGTTTTTT.

This chain uses TRBV5-1 with TRBJ1-6; D remains ambiguous. CDR3 length equals 14 residues. Germline values: CDR1 SGHRS, CDR2 YFSETQ. Trimming removed 0 bases at V and 5 bases at J, with 6 bases between. DNA of the CDR3: TGCGCCAGCAGCTTGGGACAAGATAATTCACCCCTCCACTTT. Translated, it gives CASSLGQDNSPLHF. The whole variable domain, remainder taken from reference TRBV5-1 and TRBJ1-6, is KAGVTQTPRYLIKTRGQQVTLSCSPISGHRSVSWYQQTPGQGLQFLFEYFSETQRNKGNFPGRFSGRQFSNSRSEMNVSTLELGDSALYLCASSLGQDNSPLHFGNGTRLTVT.

The CDR3 is CASSLNIQAPGYTF. CDR3 DNA sequence: TGTGCCAGCAGCTTAAACATACAGGCGCCTGGCTACACCTTC. The gene calls are TRBV13 and TRBJ1-2, with D perhaps TRBD1 (5 bases). The CDR3 contains 14 residues. Germline loops: CDR1 PRHDT, CDR2 FYEKMQ (reference sequence). Trimming took 2 bases from V and 7 from J, leaving 14 bases between them.

The J gene is TRBJ1-2, the V gene TRBV28, with D hard to call. This CDR3 contains 15 residues. Germline CDR1 MDHEN, CDR2 SYDVKM. V lost 5 bases and J lost 6, with 19 bases in between. The CDR3 DNA is TGTGCCAGCAGTCTATTAGCCTTCGGAAGGGATGGCTACACCTTC. Its translation: CASSLLAFGRDGYTF.

This chain uses TRBV10-2 with TRBJ1-1, with D perhaps TRBD1 (6 bases). There are 17 residues in the CDR3. From germline, CDR1 is WSHSY and CDR2 SAAADI. V lost 2 bases to trimming and J lost 0 bases, with 16 bases between them. The CDR3 sequence: CASSERGGVGMNTEAFF. The CDR3 region has the DNA TGCGCCAGCAGTGAGCGAGGGGGTGTCGGCATGAACACTGAAGCTTTCTTT.

The V call is TRBV28, the J call TRBJ1-6; 9 bases are a match to TRBD1. The ends lost 8 bases at V and 10 bases at J; junction bases unmatched: 3. This CDR3 is 12 amino acids long. The V gene's germline CDR1 is MDHEN and CDR2 SYDVKM. The CDR3 reads CASRDRVSPLHF. CDR3 in DNA: TGTGCCAGCCGGGACAGGGTCTCACCCCTCCACTTT.

In nucleotides, the CDR3 is TGTGCCAGTAGCGGGGGGCGGGCAGATACGCAGTATTTT. As protein: CASSGGRADTQYF. V is TRBV19 and J is TRBJ2-3, with a tentative D call TRBD2 (7 bases). The CDR3 consists of 13 residues. The ends were cut back, 6 bases at V and 4 bases at J, with 11 bases in the middle. Germline V CDR1 and CDR2: LNHDA, SQIVND (reference sequence).

V usage is TRBV6-5 and J usage is TRBJ1-4; D remains unclear. There are 12 residues in the CDR3. CDR1 and CDR2 (germline): MNHEY, SVGAGI. V lost 6 bases to trimming and J lost 5 bases, with 7 bases between them. The CDR3 DNA reads TGTGCCAGCAGGCAGCAGAATGAAAAACTGTTTTTT. As protein: CASRQQNEKLFF.

This clone has only a few counts. This chain joins TRBV4-3 and TRBJ2-7; 9 bases agree with TRBD2. J gave up 5 bases and V 1 base, and 6 bases lay outside the gene matches. Germline V gene lookup returns CDR1 LGHNA and CDR2 YSLEER. This CDR3 spans 15 amino acids. The CDR3 sequence: CASSQGYSGRNEQYF. Written as DNA, the CDR3 is TGCGCCAGCAGCCAAGGGTACAGCGGGAGGAACGAGCAGTACTTC.

The J gene is TRBJ2-1, the V gene TRBV5-4; D is ambiguous. V gave up 0 bases and J gave up 2 bases, with 6 bases separating them. CDR3 length: 14 amino acids. CDR1 is SGHNT, CDR2 YYREEE, per germline (reference sequence). The CDR3 loop reads CASSLAATYNEQFF. Written as DNA, the CDR3 is TGTGCCAGCAGCTTGGCCGCCACCTACAATGAGCAGTTCTTC.

This chain connects TRBV27 to TRBJ1-2, with D unresolved. The CDR3 totals 12 residues. The ends were cut back, 4 bases at V and 10 bases at J, with 13 bases in the middle. Germline CDR1 MNHEY, CDR2 SMNVEV (reference sequence). CDR3 sequence: CASSSGPHHYTF. The CDR3 DNA is TGTGCCAGCAGTTCCGGCCCCCACCACTACACCTTC.

The rearrangement links TRBV7-9 to TRBJ1-2; TRBD1 matches at 8 bases. V dropped 0 bases and J dropped 4; count of bases not matched to a gene: 10. Per germline, CDR1 SEHNR and CDR2 FQNEAQ (reference sequence). The CDR3 spans 17 residues. CDR3: CASSLAAGTGPLYGYTF. DNA for the CDR3: TGTGCCAGCAGCTTAGCAGCCGGGACAGGCCCTCTCTATGGCTACACCTTC. Filled out from reference TRBV7-9 and TRBJ1-2, the complete variable domain reads DTGVSQNPRHKITKRGQNVTFRCDPISEHNRLYWYRQTLGQGPEFLTYFQNEAQLEKSRLLSDRFSAERPKGSFSTLEIQRTEQGDSAMYLCASSLAAGTGPLYGYTFGSGTRLTVV.

The V and J genes are TRBV20-1 and TRBJ2-3, with D hard to call. The CDR3 spans 11 residues. Germline lookup yields CDR1 DFQATT and CDR2 SNEGSKA (reference sequence). V lost 3 bases, J lost 3 bases, and 4 bases lay in between. CDR3 in amino acids: CSARGTDTQYF. CDR3 in DNA: TGCAGTGCTAGGGGGACAGATACGCAGTATTTT.